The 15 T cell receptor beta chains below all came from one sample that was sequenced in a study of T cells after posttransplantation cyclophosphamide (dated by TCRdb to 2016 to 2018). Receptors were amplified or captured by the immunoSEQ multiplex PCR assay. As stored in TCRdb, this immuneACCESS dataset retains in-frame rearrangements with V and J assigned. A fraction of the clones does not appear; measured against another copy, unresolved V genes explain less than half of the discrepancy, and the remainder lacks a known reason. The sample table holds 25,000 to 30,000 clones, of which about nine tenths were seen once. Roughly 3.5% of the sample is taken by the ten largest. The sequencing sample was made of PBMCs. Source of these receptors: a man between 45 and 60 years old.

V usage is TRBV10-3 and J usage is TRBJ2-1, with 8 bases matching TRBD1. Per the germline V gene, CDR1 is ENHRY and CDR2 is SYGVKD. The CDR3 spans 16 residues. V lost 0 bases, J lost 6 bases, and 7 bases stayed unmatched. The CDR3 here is CAISESIGQGGNEQFF. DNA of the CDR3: TGTGCCATCAGTGAGTCGATAGGACAGGGAGGCAATGAGCAGTTCTTC.

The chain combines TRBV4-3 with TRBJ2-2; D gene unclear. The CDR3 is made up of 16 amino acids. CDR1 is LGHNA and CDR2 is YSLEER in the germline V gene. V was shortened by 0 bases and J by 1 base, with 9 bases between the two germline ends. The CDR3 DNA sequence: TGCGCCAGCAGCCAAGAGGCCCTAGAGAACACCGGGGAGCTGTTTTTT. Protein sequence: CASSQEALENTGELFF.

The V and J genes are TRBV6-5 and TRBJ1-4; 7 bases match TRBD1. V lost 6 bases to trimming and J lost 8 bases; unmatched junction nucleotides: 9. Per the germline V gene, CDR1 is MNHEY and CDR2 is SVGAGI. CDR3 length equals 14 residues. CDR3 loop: CASRETGRWEKLFF. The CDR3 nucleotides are TGTGCCAGCAGGGAGACAGGGCGTTGGGAAAAACTGTTTTTT.

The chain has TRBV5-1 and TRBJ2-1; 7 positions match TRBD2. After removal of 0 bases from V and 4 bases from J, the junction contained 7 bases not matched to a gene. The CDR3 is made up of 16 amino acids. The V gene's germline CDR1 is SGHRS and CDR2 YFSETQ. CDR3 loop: CASSLAPGGDYNEQFF. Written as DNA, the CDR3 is TGCGCCAGCAGCTTGGCTCCGGGAGGTGATTACAATGAGCAGTTCTTC.

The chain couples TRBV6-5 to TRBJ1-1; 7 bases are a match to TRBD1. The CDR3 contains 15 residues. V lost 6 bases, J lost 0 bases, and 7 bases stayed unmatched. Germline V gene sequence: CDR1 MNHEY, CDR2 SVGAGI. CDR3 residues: CASRFRGILNTEAFF. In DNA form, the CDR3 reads TGTGCCAGCAGATTCAGGGGGATCCTGAACACTGAAGCTTTCTTT.

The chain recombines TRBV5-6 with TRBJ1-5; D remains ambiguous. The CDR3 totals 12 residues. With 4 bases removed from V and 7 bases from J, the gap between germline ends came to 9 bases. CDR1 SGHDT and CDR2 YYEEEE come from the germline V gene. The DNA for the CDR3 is TGTGCCAGCAGCCGCGGGAGACAGCCCCAGCATTTT. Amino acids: CASSRGRQPQHF.

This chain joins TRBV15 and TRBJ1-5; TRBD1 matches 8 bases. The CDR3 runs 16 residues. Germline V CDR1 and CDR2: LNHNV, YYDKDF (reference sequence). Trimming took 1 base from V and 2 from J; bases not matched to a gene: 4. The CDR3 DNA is TGTGCCACCAGCAGAGGTGACAGGGGTGGCAATCAGCCCCAGCATTTT. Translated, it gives CATSRGDRGGNQPQHF.

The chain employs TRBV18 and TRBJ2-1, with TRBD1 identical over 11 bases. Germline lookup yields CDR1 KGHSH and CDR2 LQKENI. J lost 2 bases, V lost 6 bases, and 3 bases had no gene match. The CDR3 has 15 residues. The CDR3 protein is CASSQGQGAYNEQFF. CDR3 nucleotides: TGTGCCAGCTCGCAGGGACAGGGGGCCTACAATGAGCAGTTCTTC.

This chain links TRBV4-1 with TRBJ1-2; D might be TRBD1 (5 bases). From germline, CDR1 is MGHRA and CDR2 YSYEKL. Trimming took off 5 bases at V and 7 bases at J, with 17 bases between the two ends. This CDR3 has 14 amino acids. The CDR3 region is CASSSLQAGPGYTF. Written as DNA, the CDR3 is TGCGCCAGCAGCTCCCTCCAGGCAGGGCCTGGCTACACCTTC.

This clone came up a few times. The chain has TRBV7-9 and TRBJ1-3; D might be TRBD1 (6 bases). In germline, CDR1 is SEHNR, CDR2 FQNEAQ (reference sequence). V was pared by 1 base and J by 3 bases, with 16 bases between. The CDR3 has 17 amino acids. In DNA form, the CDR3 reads TGTGCCAGCAGCTTAGGATATGCAGGGGAAGTTGGAAACACCATATATTTT. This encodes CASSLGYAGEVGNTIYF. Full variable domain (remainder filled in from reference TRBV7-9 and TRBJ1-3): DTGVSQNPRHKITKRGQNVTFRCDPISEHNRLYWYRQTLGQGPEFLTYFQNEAQLEKSRLLSDRFSAERPKGSFSTLEIQRTEQGDSAMYLCASSLGYAGEVGNTIYFGEGSWLTVV.

CDR3 amino acids: CASSLVPGQGTYGYTF. CDR3 DNA: TGCGCCAGCAGCCTAGTCCCGGGACAGGGGACCTATGGCTACACCTTC. This rearrangement joins TRBV4-1 to TRBJ1-2, with 10 nucleotides matching TRBD1. The CDR3 has 16 amino acids. V shed 4 bases and J 4 bases; nucleotides not matched to a gene: 9. Germline V gene sequence: CDR1 MGHRA, CDR2 YSYEKL.

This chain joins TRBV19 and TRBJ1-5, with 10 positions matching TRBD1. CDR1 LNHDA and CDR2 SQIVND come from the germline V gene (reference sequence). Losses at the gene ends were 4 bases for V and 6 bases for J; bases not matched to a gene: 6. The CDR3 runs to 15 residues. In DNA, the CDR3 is TGTGCCAGTAGTACCGACAGGGGGCAGCGTCAGCCCCAGCATTTT. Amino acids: CASSTDRGQRQPQHF.

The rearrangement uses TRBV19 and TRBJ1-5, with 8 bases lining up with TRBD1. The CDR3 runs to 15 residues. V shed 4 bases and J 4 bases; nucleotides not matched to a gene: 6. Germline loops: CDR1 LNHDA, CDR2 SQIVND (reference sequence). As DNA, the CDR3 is TGTGCCAGTAGTACCCAGGGGGCTAGGAATCAGCCCCAGCATTTT. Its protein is CASSTQGARNQPQHF.

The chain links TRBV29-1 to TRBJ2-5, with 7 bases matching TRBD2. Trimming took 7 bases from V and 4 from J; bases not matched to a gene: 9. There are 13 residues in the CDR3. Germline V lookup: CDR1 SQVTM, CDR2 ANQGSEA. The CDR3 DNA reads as TGCAGCGCGGGATTGGGCGGGAGAGAGACCCAGTACTTC. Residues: CSAGLGGRETQYF.

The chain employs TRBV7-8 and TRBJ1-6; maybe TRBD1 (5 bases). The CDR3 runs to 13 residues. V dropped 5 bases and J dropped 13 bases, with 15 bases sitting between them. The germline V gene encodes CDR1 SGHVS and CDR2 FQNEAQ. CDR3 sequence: CASSLDSVSPLHF. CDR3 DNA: TGTGCCAGCAGCCTAGACAGTGTGTCTCCCCTCCACTTT.